This T cell receptor beta chain originates from a study of T cell repertoires in cytomegalovirus infection. This clonotype was recorded many times. Germline values: CDR1 SGHTA, CDR2 FQGNSA. The CDR3 spans 16 residues. V lost 4 bases and J 5 bases, leaving 21 bases between the germline ends. Via MiXCR, TCRdb re-called the reads, giving one row per CDR3 protein. The table has approximately 200,000 distinct CDR3 sequences, approximately 30% seen once. The chain employs TRBV7-2 and TRBJ2-7, with D perhaps TRBD1 (5 bases). The sample consisted of PBMCs. The sequence was collected from a human donor in good health (CMV status not recorded). Some clones in this sample may be carry-over from other donors' samples. Here the CDR3 DNA reads TGTGCCAGCAGCTATTCTCGGGTGGGGCCGCGCCACGAGCAGTACTTC. It is translated as CASSYSRVGPRHEQYF.